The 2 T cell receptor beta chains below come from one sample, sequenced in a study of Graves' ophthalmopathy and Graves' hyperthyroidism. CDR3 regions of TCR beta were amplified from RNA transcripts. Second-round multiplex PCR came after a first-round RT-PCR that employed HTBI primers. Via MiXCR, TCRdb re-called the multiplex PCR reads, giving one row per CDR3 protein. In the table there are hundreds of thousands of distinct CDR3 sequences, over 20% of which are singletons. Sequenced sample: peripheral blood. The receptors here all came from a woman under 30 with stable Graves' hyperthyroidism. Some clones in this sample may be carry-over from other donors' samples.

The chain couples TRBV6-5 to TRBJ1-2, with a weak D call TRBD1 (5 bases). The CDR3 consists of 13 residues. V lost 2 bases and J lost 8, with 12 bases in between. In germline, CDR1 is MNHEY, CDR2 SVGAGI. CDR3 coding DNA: TGTGCCAGCAGTTACGAGGGGCTTGGAGGCTACACCTTC. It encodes CASSYEGLGGYTF.

The CDR3 DNA reads as TGTGCCAGCAGCCCGGCTGGCAGTTCCTACGAGCAGTACTTC. Amino acids: CASSPAGSSYEQYF. The rearrangement joins TRBV7-2 to TRBJ2-7; D is unclear. Germline loops: CDR1 SGHTA, CDR2 FQGNSA. The CDR3 runs 14 residues. Trimming took 5 bases from V and 1 from J, leaving 12 bases between them.